Each of the 11 T cell receptor beta chains below was sequenced from the same sample in a study of Ad26.COV2.S vaccination and SARS-CoV-2 variants. Stated treatment: some 19 received Ad26.COV2.S at low or high dose, single or two shots; roughly five received placebo; per-sample allocation not given. Sampling was performed 63 days after the first vaccine or placebo injection. The repertoire was sequenced with immunoSEQ multiplex PCR; TCRdb's copy has only in-frame clones and lacks some. Counted here are hundreds of thousands of clones, around 86% occurring once; the ten biggest clones make up about 3.5%. Here the sequenced sample was peripheral blood, taken in a trial of Ad26.COV2.S vaccine versus placebo. All receptors derive from a person between 18 and 60 years old who received the Ad26.COV2.S COVID-19 vaccine or a placebo.

This chain uses TRBV5-4 with TRBJ2-7; 10 bases map to TRBD1. Losses at the gene ends were 4 bases for V and 4 bases for J; bases not matched to a gene: 8. Looked up from germline, CDR1 is SGHNT and CDR2 is YYREEE (reference sequence). The CDR3 is 15 residues long. The CDR3 protein is CASSPGQGVGYEQYF. Here the CDR3 DNA reads TGTGCCAGCAGCCCAGGACAGGGGGTGGGTTACGAGCAGTACTTC.

A single count supports this clone. The rearrangement uses TRBV2 and TRBJ2-1, with 11 bases lining up with TRBD2. The length of the CDR3 is 16 residues. V lost 7 bases and J lost 9; bases outside the gene matches: 14. The germline V gene has CDR1 SNHLY and CDR2 FYNNEI. CDR3 coding DNA: TGTGCCAGCATCCTAGGGGTAGCGGGGGGGCGTGGTGAGCAGTTCTTC. This gives the protein CASILGVAGGRGEQFF.

The table lists this clone with a count of one. The chain uses TRBV19 and TRBJ1-2; D is unclear. The length of the CDR3 is 14 residues. Trimming cost V 5 bases and J 2 bases, with 12 bases left between them. Looked up from germline, CDR1 is LNHDA and CDR2 is SQIVND (reference sequence). The chain's CDR3 is CASSLRTGNYGYTF. CDR3 DNA: TGTGCCAGTAGTCTCCGGACGGGAAACTATGGCTACACCTTC.

The J gene is TRBJ2-7, the V gene TRBV5-4; tentative D call: TRBD2 (6 bases). Trimming took off 4 bases at V and 6 bases at J, with 11 bases between the two ends. The CDR3 contains 12 residues. CDR1 and CDR2 from the germline V gene are SGHNT and YYREEE (reference sequence). The CDR3 region has the DNA TGTGCCAGCAGCCCTGGCGGGGTCGAGCAGTACTTC. Encoded protein: CASSPGGVEQYF.

The chain has TRBV7-2 and TRBJ1-2; perhaps TRBD1 as D (6 bases). Germline V gene lookup returns CDR1 SGHTA and CDR2 FQGNSA. The CDR3 has 15 residues. The V end was cut by 5 bases, the J end by 4 bases, with 17 bases between. The CDR3 is CASSPGNRASYGYTF. In nucleotides, the CDR3 is TGTGCCAGCAGCCCTGGTAACAGGGCCTCCTATGGCTACACCTTC.

The rearrangement links TRBV5-1 to TRBJ2-7, with D hard to call. Germline CDR1 is SGHRS and CDR2 is YFSETQ. The CDR3 extends over 12 amino acids. Trimming took off 3 bases at V and 5 bases at J, with 9 bases between the two ends. The CDR3 loop is CASSSIPHEQYF. CDR3 coding DNA: TGCGCCAGCAGCTCTATACCGCACGAGCAGTACTTC. The full variable domain, with the rest looked up from reference TRBV5-1 and TRBJ2-7, is KAGVTQTPRYLIKTRGQQVTLSCSPISGHRSVSWYQQTPGQGLQFLFEYFSETQRNKGNFPGRFSGRQFSNSRSEMNVSTLELGDSALYLCASSSIPHEQYFGPGTRLTVT.

The chain carries TRBV14 and TRBJ2-7; TRBD1 is a possible D gene (6 bases). V was clipped by 4 bases and J by 2 bases, with 9 bases between them. The CDR3 covers 13 residues. Germline CDR1 and CDR2: SGHDN and FVKESK. The CDR3 sequence is CASSPPGAYEQYF. For the CDR3, the DNA is TGTGCCAGCAGCCCCCCAGGGGCCTACGAGCAGTACTTC.

The chain employs TRBV27 and TRBJ2-7, with 7 bases matching TRBD2. From germline, CDR1 is MNHEY and CDR2 SMNVEV (reference sequence). The CDR3 is made up of 14 amino acids. The V and J ends lost 5 bases and 6 bases, in that order; junction bases with no gene match: 10. The CDR3 nucleotides are TGTGCCAGCAGTGGGGGGGTTCGGTTGGTCGAGCAGTACTTC. Translating it yields CASSGGVRLVEQYF.

The chain employs TRBV5-6 and TRBJ2-5; possible D gene TRBD2, 5 bases. The germline V gene has CDR1 SGHDT and CDR2 YYEEEE. This CDR3 is built from 13 residues. V was cut by 0 bases and J by 7 bases, with 10 bases left in between. Here the CDR3 reads CASSLASGGTQYF. For the CDR3, the DNA is TGTGCCAGCAGCTTGGCGTCAGGAGGGACCCAGTACTTC.

The chain uses TRBV19 and TRBJ1-3; TRBD1 is a possible D gene (5 bases). Germline-derived CDR1 and CDR2 are LNHDA and SQIVND (reference sequence). The V end was cut by 5 bases, the J end by 2 bases, with 7 bases between. The CDR3 is made up of 13 amino acids. The CDR3 spells CASSLGPGNTIYF. CDR3 coding DNA: TGTGCCAGTAGTTTGGGACCTGGAAACACCATATATTTT.

The rearrangement uses TRBV7-9 and TRBJ2-1, with 8 bases lining up with TRBD1. Trimming at V came to 7 bases and at J to 12 bases, leaving 14 bases not matched to a gene. Germline V CDR1 and CDR2: SEHNR, FQNEAQ (reference sequence). CDR3 length equals 14 residues. The CDR3 nucleotides read TGTGCCAGCACCTCACGCGCAGGGGGCGTGGGGCAGTTCTTC. Encoded protein: CASTSRAGGVGQFF.